Below, one TCR beta chain is given with its context. This CDR3 contains 14 residues. Germline CDR1 reads SGDLS; CDR2 reads YYNGEE. V lost 2 bases and J 2 bases, leaving 9 bases between the germline ends. These data are taken from a study of OX40 agonist ivuxolimab in advanced cancers. Looking at the study overall: Every patient in dose escalation had hepatocellular carcinoma, melanoma, renal cell or head and neck cancer.

Patients had blood sampled at baseline and again on cycle 4 day 1 and cycle 7 day 1. The method was immunoSEQ multiplex PCR; TCRdb's version includes in-frame clones alone and lacks a portion of them. The repertoire holds 30,000 to 45,000 clones, about three quarters seen once, with about 20% in the top ten. The V gene is TRBV9, the J gene TRBJ2-3; D is undetermined. The source of this sequence is an adult with an advanced solid tumor such as melanoma, head and neck, liver or kidney cancer. Sequencing was performed on CD4+ or CD8+ T cells sorted from blood, taken in a trial of the OX40 agonist ivuxolimab. For the CDR3, the DNA is TGTGCCAGCAGCGTTACCGGAGCCACAGATACGCAGTATTTT. It codes for CASSVTGATDTQYF.